This TCR beta chain was identified during a study of T cell responses to AZD1222 COVID-19 vaccine. Background on the study: Second-dose recipients at about 4 or about 12 weeks were treated as one pooled group.

A remark on this clone: Its matching antigen is unknown.

Findings and limits, study-wide: Among spike-specific TCRs, nearly half reportedly target unmutated variant regions. The donors showed a predominance of white British ancestry and of females, with possible underestimation of clonal diversity. The peak T cell response came first, and repertoires were sampled only after it.

Produced via immunoSEQ multiplex PCR; TCRdb's table is partial and in-frame only. The sample has tens of thousands of clones, approximately 90% seen once; the top ten hold 4.9%. Germline assignment: CDR1 SGHTS and CDR2 YDEGEE. This CDR3 spans 14 amino acids. Losses at the gene ends were 9 bases for V and 3 bases for J; bases not matched to a gene: 10. This receptor was identified in an adult in good health. The rearrangement joins TRBV5-8 to TRBJ1-2, with TRBD1 identical over 8 bases. Sequenced material: peripheral blood, taken on day 0 of AZD1222 vaccination. The CDR3 DNA follows: TGTGCCAACCCAATAAGGACAGGGTACTATGGCTACACCTTC. Translation: CANPIRTGYYGYTF. Full variable domain (rest looked up from reference TRBV5-8 and TRBJ1-2): EAGVTQSPTHLIKTRGQQATLRCSPISGHTSVYWYQQALGLGLQFLLWYDEGEERNRGNFPPRFSGRQFPNYSSELNVNALELEDSALYLCANPIRTGYYGYTFGSGTRLTVV.